This record concerns one TCR beta chain sequence. The antigen remains undetermined. The study defined stable Graves' hyperthyroidism as no ophthalmopathy progression within 18 months. RNA transcripts were the template for amplifying TCR beta CDR3 regions. During a first-round RT-PCR of the TCR CDR3, the HTBI primer set was used. Using its own MiXCR run on the multiplex PCR reads, TCRdb lists one record per CDR3 protein. The repertoire consists of a few hundred thousand distinct CDR3 sequences, with around 45% occurring once and the leading ten covering approximately 7.5%. V lost 10 bases, J lost 4 bases, and 16 bases stayed unmatched. Germline CDR1 and CDR2: ENHRY and SYGVKD. There are 17 residues in the CDR3. These data belong to a study of T cells in Graves' hyperthyroidism and ophthalmopathy. Findings of the study overall: The model identified upcoming ophthalmopathy a median approximately six months ahead of onset. Most thyroid clonotypes expanded above 0.001 were also detected in blood. A model of 13 V-J pairs discriminated ophthalmopathy from stable hyperthyroidism.

V is TRBV10-3 and J is TRBJ2-2, with 9 bases aligning to TRBD1. Sequences were obtained from peripheral blood or thyroid tissue (not recorded which). The sequence came from a woman aged 18 to 35 with Graves' hyperthyroidism. The CDR3: CATRDERGQGGTGELFF. CDR3 sequence (DNA): TGTGCCACGAGGGATGAGCGGGGACAGGGAGGCACCGGGGAGCTGTTTTTT.